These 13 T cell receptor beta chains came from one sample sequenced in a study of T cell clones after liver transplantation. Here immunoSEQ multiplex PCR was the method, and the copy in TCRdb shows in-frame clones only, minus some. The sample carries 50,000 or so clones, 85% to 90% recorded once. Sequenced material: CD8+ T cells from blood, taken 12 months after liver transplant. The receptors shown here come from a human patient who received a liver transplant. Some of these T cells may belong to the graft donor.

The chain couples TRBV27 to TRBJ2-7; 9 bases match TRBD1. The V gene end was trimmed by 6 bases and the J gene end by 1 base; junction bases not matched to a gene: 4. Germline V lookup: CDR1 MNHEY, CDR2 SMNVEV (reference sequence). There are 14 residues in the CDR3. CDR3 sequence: CASRPGTGSYEQYF. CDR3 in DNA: TGTGCCAGCAGGCCCGGGACAGGGTCCTACGAGCAGTACTTC.

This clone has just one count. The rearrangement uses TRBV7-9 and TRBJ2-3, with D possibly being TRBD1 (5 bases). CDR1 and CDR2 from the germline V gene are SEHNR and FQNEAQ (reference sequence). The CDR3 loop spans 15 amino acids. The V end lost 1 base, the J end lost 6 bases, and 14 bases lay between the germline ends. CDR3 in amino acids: CASSLVAGYFDTQYF. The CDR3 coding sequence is TGTGCCAGCAGCTTAGTGGCAGGGTACTTTGATACGCAGTATTTT. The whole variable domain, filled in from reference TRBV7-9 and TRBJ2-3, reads DTGVSQNPRHKITKRGQNVTFRCDPISEHNRLYWYRQTLGQGPEFLTYFQNEAQLEKSRLLSDRFSAERPKGSFSTLEIQRTEQGDSAMYLCASSLVAGYFDTQYFGPGTRLTVL.

In DNA form, the CDR3 reads TGTGCCAGCAGGTCCCTACTCCTGACTGATAATCAGCCCCAGCATTTT. Translating it yields CASRSLLLTDNQPQHF. The chain uses TRBV27 and TRBJ1-5, with D uncertain. The CDR3 runs to 16 residues. Trimming cost V 6 bases and J 4 bases, with 19 bases left between them. Germline CDR1 reads MNHEY; CDR2 reads SMNVEV (reference sequence).

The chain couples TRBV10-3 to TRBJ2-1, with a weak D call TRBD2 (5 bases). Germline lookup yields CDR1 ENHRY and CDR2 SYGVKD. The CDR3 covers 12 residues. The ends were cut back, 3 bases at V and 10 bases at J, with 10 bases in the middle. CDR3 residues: CAISDWTGEQFF. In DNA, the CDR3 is TGTGCCATCAGTGACTGGACTGGAGAGCAGTTCTTC.

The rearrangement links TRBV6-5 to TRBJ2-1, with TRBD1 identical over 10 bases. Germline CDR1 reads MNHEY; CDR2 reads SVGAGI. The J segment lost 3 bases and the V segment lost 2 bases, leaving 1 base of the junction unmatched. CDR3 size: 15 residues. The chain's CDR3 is CASSYGTGDYNEQFF. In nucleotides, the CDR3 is TGTGCCAGCAGTTACGGGACAGGGGACTACAATGAGCAGTTCTTC.

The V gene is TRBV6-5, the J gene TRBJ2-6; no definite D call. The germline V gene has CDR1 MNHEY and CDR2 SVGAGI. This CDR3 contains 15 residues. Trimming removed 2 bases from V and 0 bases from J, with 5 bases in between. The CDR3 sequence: CASSYRASGANVLTF. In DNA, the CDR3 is TGTGCCAGCAGTTACAGGGCCTCTGGGGCCAACGTCCTGACTTTC.

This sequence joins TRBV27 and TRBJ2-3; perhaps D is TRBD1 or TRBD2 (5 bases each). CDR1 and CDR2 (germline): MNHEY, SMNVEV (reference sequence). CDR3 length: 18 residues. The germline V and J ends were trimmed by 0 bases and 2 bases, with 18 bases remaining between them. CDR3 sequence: CASSLSSVGTYHTDTQYF. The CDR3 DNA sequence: TGTGCCAGCAGTTTATCGAGTGTGGGGACCTACCACACAGATACGCAGTATTTT.

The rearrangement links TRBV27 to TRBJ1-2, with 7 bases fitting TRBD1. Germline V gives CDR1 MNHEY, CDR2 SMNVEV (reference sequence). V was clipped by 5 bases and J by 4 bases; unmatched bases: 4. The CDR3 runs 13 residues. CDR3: CASSPRGAYGYTF. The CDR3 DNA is TGTGCCAGCAGTCCCAGGGGGGCCTATGGCTACACCTTC.

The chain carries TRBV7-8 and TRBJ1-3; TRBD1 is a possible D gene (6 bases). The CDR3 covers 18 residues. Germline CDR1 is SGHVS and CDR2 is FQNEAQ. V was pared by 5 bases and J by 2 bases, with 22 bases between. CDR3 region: CASSQGPPGGAAGNTIYF. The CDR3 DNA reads TGTGCCAGCAGCCAAGGTCCGCCTGGGGGCGCGGCTGGAAACACCATATATTTT.

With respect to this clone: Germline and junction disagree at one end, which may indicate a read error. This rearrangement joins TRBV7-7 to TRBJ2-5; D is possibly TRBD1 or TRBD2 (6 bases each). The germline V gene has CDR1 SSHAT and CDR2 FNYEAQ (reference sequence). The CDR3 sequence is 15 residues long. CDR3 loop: CASSFGRGAQETQYF. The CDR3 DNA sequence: TGTGCTAGCAGCTTCGGAAGGGGGGCTCAAGAGACCCAGTACTTC.

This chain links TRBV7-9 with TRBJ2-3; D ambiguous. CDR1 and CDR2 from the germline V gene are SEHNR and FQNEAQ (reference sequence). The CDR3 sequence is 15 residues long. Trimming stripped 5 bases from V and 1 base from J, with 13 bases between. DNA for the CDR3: TGTGCCAGCAGCCCCCTCGGCGGACGCACAGATACGCAGTATTTT. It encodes CASSPLGGRTDTQYF.

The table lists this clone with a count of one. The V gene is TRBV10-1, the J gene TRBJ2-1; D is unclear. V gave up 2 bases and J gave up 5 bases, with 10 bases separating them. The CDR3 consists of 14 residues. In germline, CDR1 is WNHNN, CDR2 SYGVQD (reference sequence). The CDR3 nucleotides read TGCGCCAGCAGTGAGGGACGGATTAACAATGAGCAGTTCTTC. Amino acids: CASSEGRINNEQFF.

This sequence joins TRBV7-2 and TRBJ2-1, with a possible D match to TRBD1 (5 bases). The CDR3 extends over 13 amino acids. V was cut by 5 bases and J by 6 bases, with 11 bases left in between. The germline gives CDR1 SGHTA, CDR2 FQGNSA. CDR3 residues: CASSQAQGNEQFF. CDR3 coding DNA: TGTGCCAGCAGCCAAGCGCAGGGCAATGAGCAGTTCTTC.